The clone carrying this T cell receptor beta chain was observed a single time. Antigen: not known. The data derive from a study of T cell repertoires in cytomegalovirus infection. Looking at the study overall: Recently identified HLA-C-restricted CMV epitopes were among the peptides used. Signatures in public TCR beta sequences pointed to both CMV infection and matching HLA type.

TCRdb analysed the reads with MiXCR anew, one entry per CDR3 protein. The sample includes approximately 100,000 distinct CDR3 sequences, roughly 40% of them seen just once. The CDR3 contains 12 residues. The V end was cut by 0 bases, the J end by 6 bases, with 8 bases between. The germline V gene encodes CDR1 DFQATT and CDR2 SNEGSKA (reference sequence). This chain uses TRBV20-1 with TRBJ1-1; D uncertain. The receptor was derived from a human donor in good health (CMV status not recorded). Some clones in this sample may be carry-over from other donors' samples. Sequences were derived from CD8+ T cells from cultured PBMCs, sampled from culture after CMV antigen stimulation. Here the CDR3 reads CSARDSASEAFF. The CDR3 DNA follows: TGCAGTGCTAGAGATTCGGCATCTGAAGCTTTCTTT.